The 29 T cell receptor beta chains below were found in one sample sequenced in a study of control samples from healthy donors and cancer patients. Assay used: immunoSEQ multiplex PCR; TCRdb lists only in-frame clones, some missing. Of about 150,000 clones in the sample, under 95% were seen once. The source material was blood. The origin of the receptors is a man between 18 and 29 years old in good health.

The table lists this clone with a few counts. The chain is built from TRBV11-2 and TRBJ1-1, with D possibly matching TRBD1 (5 bases). The CDR3 sequence is 14 residues long. V was pared by 1 base and J by 11 bases, with 17 bases between. Germline CDR1 SGHAT, CDR2 FQNNGV. The CDR3 spells CASSLGPGGDDAFF. In DNA, the CDR3 is TGTGCCAGCAGCTTAGGGCCGGGGGGGGATGACGCTTTCTTT.

This rearrangement joins TRBV15 to TRBJ2-7; weak D call: TRBD1 (6 bases). V was trimmed by 5 bases and J by 1 base, leaving 12 bases between them. Germline V CDR1 and CDR2: LNHNV, YYDKDF (reference sequence). The CDR3 sequence is 14 residues long. Here the CDR3 DNA reads TGTGCCACCAGCTTGCCGGGACAATCCTACGAGCAGTACTTC. The encoded protein is CATSLPGQSYEQYF.

This chain uses TRBV5-1 with TRBJ2-4; 9 nucleotides align to TRBD1. The CDR3 totals 16 residues. CDR1 is SGHRS and CDR2 is YFSETQ in the germline V gene. Unmatched junction bases numbered 7, after V lost 3 bases and J lost 3 bases. The CDR3 DNA reads as TGCGCCAGCAGCTCGGGACAGGGAGGAAACAAAAACATTCAGTACTTC. It is translated as CASSSGQGGNKNIQYF.

The rearrangement uses TRBV7-2 and TRBJ2-7, with D maybe TRBD2 (6 bases). Trimming shortened V by 5 bases and J by 2 bases, and 19 bases separated the two germline ends. The germline gives CDR1 SGHTA, CDR2 FQGNSA. The CDR3 is 16 residues long. The CDR3 coding sequence is TGTGCCAGCAGCGCCCCGGTGGAGCGGGTAGCCTACGAGCAGTACTTC. Translated, it gives CASSAPVERVAYEQYF. The complete variable domain, with remaining parts taken from reference TRBV7-2 and TRBJ2-7, reads GAGVSQSPSNKVTEKGKDVELRCDPISGHTALYWYRQSLGQGLEFLIYFQGNSAPDKSGLPSDRFSAERTGGSVSTLTIQRTQQEDSAVYLCASSAPVERVAYEQYFGPGTRLTVT.

CDR3 sequence: CASAGGTYNSPLHF. The CDR3 region has the DNA TGTGCCAGCGCGGGGGGGACCTATAATTCACCCCTCCACTTT. V gene TRBV6-4 combines with J gene TRBJ1-6; a weak D match, TRBD1 (5 bases). This CDR3 is 14 amino acids long. Germline values: CDR1 MRHNA, CDR2 SNTAGT. V lost 8 bases, J lost 2 bases, and 10 bases lay in between.

The chain recombines TRBV2 with TRBJ1-1; D perhaps matches TRBD1 (5 bases). The CDR3 covers 15 residues. The V and J ends lost 7 bases and 4 bases respectively, with 19 bases between them. Per germline, CDR1 SNHLY and CDR2 FYNNEI. In nucleotides, the CDR3 is TGTGCCAGCAATGTGGGGCGTCGGGGGGTCACTGAAGCTTTCTTT. Its protein is CASNVGRRGVTEAFF.

The chain has TRBV7-8 and TRBJ1-1, with D perhaps matching TRBD1 (6 bases). The CDR3 runs 14 residues. Germline CDR1 SGHVS, CDR2 FQNEAQ. Between the trimmed V and J ends, which lost 0 bases and 5 bases, there was a span of 10 bases. CDR3 in amino acids: CASSLAGGITEAFF. The CDR3 nucleotides are TGTGCCAGCAGCTTAGCAGGGGGAATAACTGAAGCTTTCTTT.

The chain couples TRBV7-2 to TRBJ2-3; 8 positions match TRBD1. The CDR3 has 15 amino acids. CDR1 is SGHTA, CDR2 FQGNSA, per germline. After removal of 5 bases from V and 3 bases from J, the junction contained 7 bases not matched to a gene. The DNA of the CDR3 is TGTGCCAGCAGCCCTTGGGACAGGCCGACAGATACGCAGTATTTT. Translation: CASSPWDRPTDTQYF.

This clone was seen a few times. The V call is TRBV7-9, the J call TRBJ1-1; no reliable D call. Germline V gene data show CDR1 as SEHNR and CDR2 as FQNEAQ (reference sequence). V dropped 5 bases and J dropped 11 bases, with 21 bases sitting between them. The CDR3 totals 14 residues. CDR3 amino acids: CASSPRDEGRVAFF. DNA for the CDR3: TGTGCCAGCAGCCCTCGGGATGAGGGCAGAGTGGCTTTCTTT.

Turning to this clone: An end of the junction does not agree with germline; a read error may underlie this. V gene TRBV19 combines with J gene TRBJ1-2; D gene uncertain. CDR1 is LNHDA, CDR2 SQIVND, per germline (reference sequence). The CDR3 covers 11 residues. This CDR3 reads CASSYSETHIF. CDR3 nucleotide sequence: TGTGCCAGTAGTTACTCGGAGACGCACATCTTC.

V usage is TRBV7-9 and J usage is TRBJ1-3; the D is unclear. This CDR3 is 15 amino acids long. The V gene's germline CDR1 is SEHNR and CDR2 FQNEAQ (reference sequence). Deletions cut 0 bases from V and 0 bases from J, with 6 bases between. CDR3 nucleotides: TGTGCCAGCAGCTTAGCTGGATACTCTGGAAACACCATATATTTT. It encodes CASSLAGYSGNTIYF.

As to this clone: An end of the junction differs from the germline gene, which may be a read error. The V gene is TRBV5-5, the J gene TRBJ1-5; TRBD1 aligns across 7 bases. From germline, CDR1 is SGHKS and CDR2 YYEKEE (reference sequence). The CDR3 contains 15 residues. In DNA form, the CDR3 reads TGTGCCAGCACCTTGGGGACAGTTAGCAATCAGCCCCAGCATTTT. This encodes CASTLGTVSNQPQHF.

The chain employs TRBV27 and TRBJ2-7, with D possibly TRBD1 on 5 matching bases. This CDR3 has 15 residues. V was shortened by 3 bases and J by 0 bases, with 12 bases between the two germline ends. Germline CDR1 MNHEY, CDR2 SMNVEV (reference sequence). DNA of the CDR3: TGTGCCAGCAGTTTTCGTCAGGGAAGCTCCTACGAGCAGTACTTC. This encodes CASSFRQGSSYEQYF.

About this clone: This sample includes further DNA sequences coding for the same CDR3. This chain connects TRBV25-1 to TRBJ2-3, with 7 positions matching TRBD2. Unmatched junction bases numbered 4, after V lost 3 bases and J lost 4 bases. CDR1 and CDR2 from the germline V gene are MGHDK and SYGVNS. CDR3 size: 14 residues. In DNA, the CDR3 is TGTGCCAGCAGTGAGTCGGGGGGATCAGATACGCAGTATTTT. This sequence encodes CASSESGGSDTQYF.

This sequence joins TRBV18 and TRBJ1-5; D is unresolved. Germline V gene sequence: CDR1 KGHSH, CDR2 LQKENI. The CDR3 sequence is 15 residues long. V was shortened by 2 bases and J by 4 bases, with 12 bases between the two germline ends. The CDR3 spells CASSPTSSGNQPQHF. The CDR3 DNA reads as TGTGCCAGCTCACCAACGTCTTCGGGGAATCAGCCCCAGCATTTT.

The chain uses TRBV7-9 and TRBJ2-5, with TRBD1 matching over 8 bases. J lost 5 bases, V lost 2 bases, and 19 bases had no gene match. Germline CDR1 SEHNR, CDR2 FQNEAQ (reference sequence). The CDR3 contains 19 residues. The DNA of the CDR3 is TGTGCCAGCAGCTTAACACACGGACAGGGCATCCCGGGGGCTGAGACCCAGTACTTC. This sequence encodes CASSLTHGQGIPGAETQYF.

This clone was counted once. V and J are TRBV5-1 and TRBJ1-1, with TRBD1 matching 8 bases. Unmatched junction bases numbered 4, after V lost 0 bases and J lost 6 bases. Germline CDR1 SGHRS, CDR2 YFSETQ. The length of the CDR3 is 14 residues. The CDR3 loop is CASSLGQGKSEAFF. CDR3 sequence (DNA): TGCGCCAGCAGCTTGGGACAGGGGAAGTCTGAAGCTTTCTTT. Filled out from reference TRBV5-1 and TRBJ1-1, the complete variable domain reads KAGVTQTPRYLIKTRGQQVTLSCSPISGHRSVSWYQQTPGQGLQFLFEYFSETQRNKGNFPGRFSGRQFSNSRSEMNVSTLELGDSALYLCASSLGQGKSEAFFGQGTRLTVV.

The chain links TRBV5-1 to TRBJ2-7; 8 bases fit TRBD2. The CDR3 loop spans 14 amino acids. The ends lost 3 bases at V and 1 base at J; junction bases unmatched: 3. Germline V gives CDR1 SGHRS, CDR2 YFSETQ. The CDR3 is CASSSRGGSYEQYF. The CDR3 nucleotides are TGCGCCAGCAGCTCCCGGGGGGGATCCTACGAGCAGTACTTC.

The V call is TRBV19, the J call TRBJ1-4, with D possibly matching TRBD1 (6 bases). The V and J ends lost 5 bases and 8 bases respectively, with 15 bases between them. Looked up from germline, CDR1 is LNHDA and CDR2 is SQIVND (reference sequence). This CDR3 is 14 amino acids long. CDR3 nucleotides: TGTGCCAGTAGTCCCGTGGGGGCAAGGGAAAAACTGTTTTTT. The encoded protein is CASSPVGAREKLFF.

The V gene is TRBV4-1, the J gene TRBJ2-3; unclear D gene. CDR3 length: 14 amino acids. Germline V gene sequence: CDR1 MGHRA, CDR2 YSYEKL. Trimming took 1 base from V and 4 from J, leaving 9 bases between them. The CDR3 DNA follows: TGCGCCAGCAGCCAAGCTGGCCCCCCAGATACGCAGTATTTT. Translated, it gives CASSQAGPPDTQYF.

The CDR3 spells CATSRVPGQNNYGYTF. CDR3 coding DNA: TGTGCCACCAGCAGAGTCCCGGGACAGAATAACTATGGCTACACCTTC. The chain recombines TRBV15 with TRBJ1-2, with TRBD1 matching over 7 bases. Germline CDR1 reads LNHNV; CDR2 reads YYDKDF (reference sequence). Trimming at V came to 1 base and at J to 1 base, leaving 6 bases not matched to a gene. The CDR3 spans 16 residues.

CDR3 amino acids: CASSFQPQHF. The CDR3 nucleotides are TGTGCCAGCAGTTTCCAGCCCCAGCATTTT. J is TRBJ1-5 and V is TRBV27; no clear D gene. This CDR3 region has 10 residues. In germline, CDR1 is MNHEY, CDR2 SMNVEV (reference sequence). V shed 3 bases and J shed 7 bases, with 1 base lying between them.

This chain connects TRBV19 to TRBJ2-5; D not certain. The CDR3 is 14 amino acids. CDR1 LNHDA and CDR2 SQIVND come from the germline V gene (reference sequence). V lost 5 bases and J 2 bases, leaving 12 bases between the germline ends. This CDR3 is CASSSTARQETQYF. In DNA form, the CDR3 reads TGTGCCAGTAGTTCTACCGCCAGACAAGAGACCCAGTACTTC.

The chain uses TRBV6-2 or TRBV6-3 and TRBJ2-1; no definite D call. CDR3 length: 14 residues. Germline lookup yields CDR1 MNHEY and CDR2 SVGEGT. V was cut by 4 bases and J by 1 base, with 8 bases left in between. CDR3 sequence: CASSSGPSYNEQFF. The CDR3 DNA reads as TGTGCCAGCAGTTCGGGCCCTTCCTACAATGAGCAGTTCTTC.

This clone was seen a single time. The chain is built from TRBV2 and TRBJ1-5; no reliable D call. Germline V gives CDR1 SNHLY, CDR2 FYNNEI. The CDR3 length is 11 residues. V lost 2 bases and J 12 bases, leaving 8 bases between the germline ends. CDR3 DNA sequence: TGTGCCAGCAGTGAATTGCGGGTCCAGCATTTT. Its translation is CASSELRVQHF.

The gene calls are TRBV7-9 and TRBJ1-4, with a possible D match to TRBD1 (5 bases). The V gene lost 7 bases and the J gene lost 6 bases, with 9 bases spanning the gap. Germline V gene sequence: CDR1 SEHNR, CDR2 FQNEAQ (reference sequence). CDR3 length: 12 amino acids. The CDR3 reads CASKGSDEKLFF. The CDR3 nucleotides read TGTGCCAGCAAGGGGTCAGATGAAAAACTGTTTTTT.

The chain has TRBV2 and TRBJ2-1; 8 bases align to TRBD2. The V and J ends lost 10 bases and 2 bases, in that order; junction bases with no gene match: 4. The CDR3 consists of 13 residues. Germline V gene data show CDR1 as SNHLY and CDR2 as FYNNEI. This CDR3 is CATLRGAYNEQFF. CDR3 bases: TGTGCCACCCTGCGGGGGGCCTACAATGAGCAGTTCTTC.

This clone has a single count. The chain has TRBV27 and TRBJ1-3, with 8 bases identical to TRBD1. V shed 5 bases and J 0 bases; nucleotides not matched to a gene: 18. The germline gives CDR1 MNHEY, CDR2 SMNVEV (reference sequence). CDR3 length: 20 amino acids. CDR3 region: CASSPLGDRTTGSSGNTIYF. CDR3 bases: TGTGCCAGCAGTCCCCTTGGGGACAGGACTACTGGAAGCTCTGGAAACACCATATATTTT.

The J gene is TRBJ2-6, the V gene TRBV7-2; possibly TRBD1 for D (5 bases). The CDR3 is 16 amino acids. CDR1 is SGHTA, CDR2 FQGNSA, per germline. V was shortened by 10 bases and J by 0 bases, with 16 bases between the two germline ends. CDR3 in amino acids: CATPTGPSSGANVLTF. The CDR3 DNA reads TGTGCCACCCCCACAGGTCCTTCCTCTGGGGCCAACGTCCTGACTTTC.